Listed below are T cell receptor beta chains from one sample, sequenced in a study of T-cell reconstitution after alpha-beta-depleted transplantation in children. MiXCR was run by TCRdb on the PCR reads, yielding one entry per CDR3 protein. Among some 87,000 distinct CDR3 sequences, around 16% were seen once, and the ten largest hold 15% to 20%. The source material was PBMCs, mostly from graft donor cells, sampled 180 days after TCRalphabeta/CD19-depleted stem cell transplant. These receptors were obtained from a male patient aged 2-15 years who had a stem cell transplant for acute lymphoblastic leukemia, so the T cells may come from the graft donor. Both conserved end residues are part of each CDR3. A D gene is named only where the DNA matches it firmly. The size field is filled for only some rows; it gives once, few, many or a size class.

CDR3aa: CASSPPGQGASEQFF; CDR3nt: TGCGCCAGCAGCCCACCGGGACAGGGGGCAAGTGAGCAGTTCTTC; abundance: -; v_gene: TRBV5-1; j_gene: TRBJ2-1; d_gene: TRBD1
CDR3aa: CASSLSGGGMSSEQYF; CDR3nt: TGTGCCAGCAGTTTATCCGGGGGGGGTATGTCGTCCGAGCAGTACTTC; abundance: -; v_gene: TRBV27; j_gene: TRBJ2-7; d_gene: TRBD2
CDR3aa: CASSLSDRGQEKLFF; CDR3nt: TGCGCCAGCAGCTTGAGTGACAGGGGGCAAGAAAAACTGTTTTTT; abundance: -; v_gene: TRBV5-1; j_gene: TRBJ1-4; d_gene: TRBD1
CDR3aa: CASSSMRIMTPSYEQYF; CDR3nt: TGTGCCAGCAGCTCAATGCGGATTATGACACCTTCCTACGAGCAGTACTTC; abundance: -; v_gene: TRBV7-9; j_gene: TRBJ2-7; d_gene: -
CDR3aa: CASSEAQGIYTEAFF; CDR3nt: TGTGCCAGCAGTGAAGCCCAGGGAATTTACACTGAAGCTTTCTTT; abundance: few; v_gene: TRBV2; j_gene: TRBJ1-1; d_gene: -
CDR3aa: CASSPEGALETQYF; CDR3nt: TGCGCCAGCAGCCCGGAGGGGGCTCTAGAGACCCAGTACTTC; abundance: -; v_gene: TRBV5-1; j_gene: TRBJ2-5; d_gene: -
CDR3aa: CASSPGRQLNQPQHF; CDR3nt: TGTGCCAGCTCACCAGGGCGACAGTTAAATCAGCCCCAGCATTTT; abundance: -; v_gene: TRBV18; j_gene: TRBJ1-5; d_gene: -
CDR3aa: CASKTTDRGEQFF; CDR3nt: TGTGCCAGCAAAACCACCGACAGGGGCGAGCAGTTCTTC; abundance: -; v_gene: TRBV6-2/TRBV6-3; j_gene: TRBJ2-1; d_gene: TRBD1
CDR3aa: CASSPWDSANSPLHF; CDR3nt: TGCGCCAGCAGCCCTTGGGACAGCGCAAATTCACCCCTCCACTTT; abundance: -; v_gene: TRBV5-1; j_gene: TRBJ1-6; d_gene: TRBD1
CDR3aa: CAISESRKDGTGTDTQYF; CDR3nt: TGTGCCATCAGTGAGTCGAGGAAGGACGGGACAGGCACAGATACGCAGTATTTT; abundance: -; v_gene: TRBV10-3; j_gene: TRBJ2-3; d_gene: TRBD1
CDR3aa: CGGALETDTQYF; CDR3nt: TGTGGGGGGGCGCTGGAGACAGATACGCAGTATTTT; abundance: -; v_gene: TRBV2; j_gene: TRBJ2-3; d_gene: -
CDR3aa: CASSQMLGDRDNSPLHF; CDR3nt: TGTGCCAGCAGCCAAATGCTGGGGGACAGGGATAATTCACCCCTCCACTTT; abundance: -; v_gene: TRBV3-1; j_gene: TRBJ1-6; d_gene: TRBD1
CDR3aa: CASIGRGGDTQYF; CDR3nt: TGTGCCAGCATCGGGAGGGGTGGGGATACGCAGTATTTT; abundance: many; v_gene: TRBV27; j_gene: TRBJ2-3; d_gene: TRBD2
CDR3aa: CASSATSTGELFF; CDR3nt: TGTGCCAGCAGTGCCACGTCCACCGGGGAGCTGTTTTTT; abundance: -; v_gene: TRBV27; j_gene: TRBJ2-2; d_gene: -
CDR3aa: CASAEDTENQPQHF; CDR3nt: TGTGCCAGCGCAGAGGACACCGAAAATCAGCCCCAGCATTTT; abundance: few; v_gene: TRBV28; j_gene: TRBJ1-5; d_gene: -
CDR3aa: CASSLGRGETDTQYF; CDR3nt: TGTGCCAGCAGCTTGGGGCGGGGGGAAACCGATACGCAGTATTTT; abundance: -; v_gene: TRBV5-5; j_gene: TRBJ2-3; d_gene: TRBD2
CDR3aa: CSVDVGGGPVRYNEQFF; CDR3nt: TGCAGCGTTGACGTAGGCGGGGGCCCGGTTAGGTACAATGAGCAGTTCTTC; abundance: many; v_gene: TRBV29-1; j_gene: TRBJ2-1; d_gene: -
CDR3aa: CASTIRDPVDEQYF; CDR3nt: TGCGCCAGCACCATCCGGGACCCCGTCGACGAGCAGTACTTC; abundance: many; v_gene: TRBV5-1; j_gene: TRBJ2-7; d_gene: -
CDR3aa: CASSQDRDQPQHF; CDR3nt: TGTGCCAGCAGCCAAGATAGAGATCAGCCCCAGCATTTT; abundance: few; v_gene: TRBV4-2; j_gene: TRBJ1-5; d_gene: -
CDR3aa: CSVEGSNRPTEAFF; CDR3nt: TGCAGCGTTGAAGGGTCCAACAGACCGACTGAAGCTTTCTTT; abundance: many; v_gene: TRBV29-1; j_gene: TRBJ1-1; d_gene: -
CDR3aa: CASSKTGLAGNYNEQFF; CDR3nt: TGTGCCAGCAGCAAAACGGGACTAGCGGGGAATTACAATGAGCAGTTCTTC; abundance: -; v_gene: TRBV7-2; j_gene: TRBJ2-1; d_gene: TRBD2
CDR3aa: CASSYLGSTEAFF; CDR3nt: TGTGCCAGCAGTTACCTGGGGAGTACTGAAGCTTTCTTT; abundance: few; v_gene: TRBV6-5; j_gene: TRBJ1-1; d_gene: -
CDR3aa: CSARPWTSGGRPYEQYF; CDR3nt: TGCAGTGCTAGACCTTGGACTAGCGGGGGACGGCCCTACGAGCAGTACTTC; abundance: few; v_gene: TRBV20-1; j_gene: TRBJ2-7; d_gene: TRBD2
CDR3aa: CSLDSVGETQYF; CDR3nt: TGCAGCTTAGACTCCGTAGGAGAGACCCAGTACTTC; abundance: -; v_gene: TRBV29-1; j_gene: TRBJ2-5; d_gene: -
CDR3aa: CASSLIPGGEQYF; CDR3nt: TGTGCCAGCAGCTTGATCCCTGGGGGCGAGCAGTACTTC; abundance: few; v_gene: TRBV5-5; j_gene: TRBJ2-7; d_gene: -
CDR3aa: CASSSLGGLEEAFF; CDR3nt: TGTGCCAGCAGCAGCCTAGGGGGATTAGAGGAAGCTTTCTTT; abundance: -; v_gene: TRBV7-4; j_gene: TRBJ1-1; d_gene: -
CDR3aa: CASSLATSGGAFDTGELFF; CDR3nt: TGTGCCAGCAGCTTAGCAACTAGCGGGGGGGCCTTTGACACCGGGGAGCTGTTTTTT; abundance: -; v_gene: TRBV7-6; j_gene: TRBJ2-2; d_gene: TRBD2
CDR3aa: CASGSARFSGYTF; CDR3nt: TGTGCCAGCGGGTCGGCGCGCTTTAGTGGCTACACCTTC; abundance: -; v_gene: TRBV10-3; j_gene: TRBJ1-2; d_gene: -
CDR3aa: CASRRLAGGRTDTQYF; CDR3nt: TGTGCCAGCAGAAGACTAGCGGGGGGCAGGACAGATACGCAGTATTTT; abundance: once; v_gene: TRBV2; j_gene: TRBJ2-3; d_gene: TRBD2
CDR3aa: CASRPTSGGKNTGELFF; CDR3nt: TGTGCCAGCAGACCGACTAGCGGGGGAAAAAACACCGGGGAGCTGTTTTTT; abundance: -; v_gene: TRBV7-6; j_gene: TRBJ2-2; d_gene: TRBD2
CDR3aa: CASSLGRDQAFF; CDR3nt: TGTGCCAGCAGCTTGGGCAGGGACCAAGCTTTCTTT; abundance: few; v_gene: TRBV7-8; j_gene: TRBJ1-1; d_gene: -
CDR3aa: CASSLYGQGLSSGANVLTF; CDR3nt: TGCGCCAGCAGCTTGTATGGACAGGGCCTAAGCTCTGGGGCCAACGTCCTGACTTTC; abundance: -; v_gene: TRBV5-1; j_gene: TRBJ2-6; d_gene: TRBD1
CDR3aa: CASSRRTGFVTGELFF; CDR3nt: TGTGCCAGCAGCCGCCGGACAGGGTTCGTCACCGGGGAGCTGTTTTTT; abundance: medium-sized; v_gene: TRBV7-9; j_gene: TRBJ2-2; d_gene: TRBD1
CDR3aa: CASSSGQGGGNTEAFF; CDR3nt: TGTGCCAGCTCATCGGGACAGGGAGGTGGGAACACTGAAGCTTTCTTT; abundance: -; v_gene: TRBV18; j_gene: TRBJ1-1; d_gene: TRBD1
CDR3aa: CASRLSMALNTEAFF; CDR3nt: TGTGCCAGCAGACTTAGTATGGCCCTAAACACTGAAGCTTTCTTT; abundance: -; v_gene: TRBV7-2; j_gene: TRBJ1-1; d_gene: -
CDR3aa: CASSQVPGVGTDTQYF; CDR3nt: TGCGCCAGCAGCCAAGTCCCAGGGGTTGGCACAGATACGCAGTATTTT; abundance: -; v_gene: TRBV4-1; j_gene: TRBJ2-3; d_gene: -
CDR3aa: CASSSESLAGITDTQYF; CDR3nt: TGTGCCAGCAGCTCCGAATCCCTAGCGGGGATCACAGATACGCAGTATTTT; abundance: many; v_gene: TRBV5-6; j_gene: TRBJ2-3; d_gene: TRBD2
CDR3aa: CASSPEGGTDTQYF; CDR3nt: TGCGCCAGCAGCCCGGAAGGGGGGACAGATACGCAGTATTTT; abundance: -; v_gene: TRBV4-3; j_gene: TRBJ2-3; d_gene: -
CDR3aa: CASDRTGAYPDTQYF; CDR3nt: TGCGCCAGCGATAGGACAGGGGCCTACCCAGATACGCAGTATTTT; abundance: -; v_gene: TRBV5-1; j_gene: TRBJ2-3; d_gene: TRBD1
CDR3aa: CASSFGNRAQETQYF; CDR3nt: TGTGCCAGCAGTTTCGGGAACAGGGCTCAAGAGACCCAGTACTTC; abundance: -; v_gene: TRBV27; j_gene: TRBJ2-5; d_gene: -
CDR3aa: CASSPGTGDQPQHF; CDR3nt: TGCGCCAGCAGCCCCGGGACAGGGGATCAGCCCCAGCATTTT; abundance: -; v_gene: TRBV5-1; j_gene: TRBJ1-5; d_gene: TRBD1
CDR3aa: CASTPTGGFLTDTQYF; CDR3nt: TGCGCCAGCACACCGACAGGGGGCTTCCTCACAGATACGCAGTATTTT; abundance: few; v_gene: TRBV5-1; j_gene: TRBJ2-3; d_gene: TRBD1
CDR3aa: CSAREGISYTDAFF; CDR3nt: TGCAGTGCTAGAGAAGGGATCTCCTACACTGACGCTTTCTTT; abundance: many; v_gene: TRBV20-1; j_gene: TRBJ1-1; d_gene: -
CDR3aa: CASSYSLASTKEAQYF; CDR3nt: TGTGCCAGCAGTTACTCCCTTGCAAGCACGAAAGAGGCCCAGTACTTC; abundance: -; v_gene: TRBV6-5; j_gene: TRBJ2-5; d_gene: -
CDR3aa: CASSQLPGQGDYGYTF; CDR3nt: TGTGCCAGCAGCCAACTACCGGGACAGGGAGACTATGGCTACACCTTC; abundance: -; v_gene: TRBV7-9; j_gene: TRBJ1-2; d_gene: TRBD1
CDR3aa: CASSSRDTKGDEQYF; CDR3nt: TGTGCCAGCAGCTCCCGGGACACGAAAGGAGACGAGCAGTACTTC; abundance: -; v_gene: TRBV7-8; j_gene: TRBJ2-7; d_gene: -
CDR3aa: CATSRDFHRTGVFRRNEQYF; CDR3nt: TGTGCCACCAGCAGAGACTTCCATCGGACAGGGGTCTTTAGGAGGAACGAGCAGTACTTC; abundance: -; v_gene: TRBV15; j_gene: TRBJ2-7; d_gene: TRBD1
CDR3aa: CASRGGRTGELFF; CDR3nt: TGTGCCAGCAGGGGAGGACGCACCGGGGAGCTGTTTTTT; abundance: few; v_gene: TRBV12-3/TRBV12-4; j_gene: TRBJ2-2; d_gene: -
CDR3aa: CASSPPGWNSPLHF; CDR3nt: TGTGCCAGCTCACCACCAGGGTGGAATTCACCCCTCCACTTT; abundance: many; v_gene: TRBV18; j_gene: TRBJ1-6; d_gene: -
CDR3aa: CASSLEGARIYNEQFF; CDR3nt: TGTGCCAGCAGCTTAGAGGGGGCCCGGATATACAATGAGCAGTTCTTC; abundance: -; v_gene: TRBV11-2; j_gene: TRBJ2-1; d_gene: -
CDR3aa: CASSSSDRGPGANVLTF; CDR3nt: TGTGCCAGCAGTTCCAGCGACAGGGGACCTGGGGCCAACGTCCTGACTTTC; abundance: -; v_gene: TRBV12-3/TRBV12-4; j_gene: TRBJ2-6; d_gene: TRBD1
CDR3aa: CASKMSSMETQYF; CDR3nt: TGTGCCAGCAAAATGTCTAGCATGGAGACCCAGTACTTC; abundance: few; v_gene: TRBV27; j_gene: TRBJ2-5; d_gene: -
CDR3aa: CASSYYTSGWNEQFF; CDR3nt: TGTGCCAGCAGTTACTATACTAGCGGGTGGAATGAGCAGTTCTTC; abundance: -; v_gene: TRBV6-5; j_gene: TRBJ2-1; d_gene: TRBD2
CDR3aa: CSARSTQGPPYEQYF; CDR3nt: TGCAGTGCTAGATCGACACAGGGGCCTCCCTACGAGCAGTACTTC; abundance: -; v_gene: TRBV20-1; j_gene: TRBJ2-7; d_gene: TRBD1
CDR3aa: CASSYSPLAGGDTQYF; CDR3nt: TGTGCCAGCAGTTACTCGCCACTAGCGGGAGGGGATACGCAGTATTTT; abundance: -; v_gene: TRBV6-5; j_gene: TRBJ2-3; d_gene: TRBD2
CDR3aa: CASSPRGDQPQHF; CDR3nt: TGTGCCAGCAGCCCCAGGGGTGATCAGCCCCAGCATTTT; abundance: -; v_gene: TRBV7-9; j_gene: TRBJ1-5; d_gene: -
CDR3aa: CSMRRPGDDEQFF; CDR3nt: TGCAGTATGAGGAGGCCGGGGGACGATGAGCAGTTCTTC; abundance: -; v_gene: TRBV20-1; j_gene: TRBJ2-1; d_gene: -
CDR3aa: CASSATYREAYEQYF; CDR3nt: TGTGCCAGCAGCGCCACCTACAGGGAGGCCTACGAGCAGTACTTC; abundance: -; v_gene: TRBV7-8; j_gene: TRBJ2-7; d_gene: -
CDR3aa: CASSPDRGVPSPLHF; CDR3nt: TGTGCCAGCAGTCCGGACAGGGGGGTACCGTCACCCCTCCACTTT; abundance: few; v_gene: TRBV12-3/TRBV12-4; j_gene: TRBJ1-6; d_gene: TRBD1